This T cell receptor beta chain was sequenced for a study of regulatory T cells in long-lasting Graves disease. Sequencing libraries for TCR beta were prepared with iRepertoire HTBI primers and Arm-PCR of CDR3 regions. Each CDR3 protein gets one entry after TCRdb re-called the multiplex PCR reads with MiXCR. The data show 300,000 to 500,000 distinct CDR3 sequences, less than 25% seen once. The germline V gene has CDR1 LGHNA and CDR2 YSLEER. The CDR3 sequence is 15 residues long. J lost 1 base, V lost 2 bases, and 4 bases had no gene match. Time point given: persistent/refractory GD, antithyroid drugs over 5 years with positive TRAb. Construction of the TCR library relied on RNA isolated from PBMCs.

The TCR sequence derives from a female donor with Graves disease. Sequences were derived from peripheral blood mononuclear cells (PBMCs), sampled when the disease was refractory, from a patient treated with antithyroid drugs. The chain uses TRBV4-3 and TRBJ1-1; 7 nucleotides match TRBD1. The CDR3 protein is CASSQPGQENTEAFF. For the CDR3, the DNA is TGCGCCAGCAGCCAACCAGGACAGGAGAACACTGAAGCTTTCTTT.